This TCR beta chain was captured by sequencing in a study of cytomegalovirus exposure and HLA in healthy donors. Vbeta (60) and Jbeta (13) primers were used in the PCR. Libraries were prepared by immunoSEQ multiplex PCR; TCRdb keeps only in-frame clonotypes and omits some of them. The data hold over 120,000 clones, with around 80% observed a single time. CDR1 is SNHLY, CDR2 FYNNEI, per germline. CDR3 length: 18 residues. V lost 5 bases to trimming and J lost 0 bases; unmatched junction nucleotides: 9. This sequence joins TRBV2 and TRBJ2-1; 11 bases fit TRBD2. This sequence was found in a female donor in good health and CMV-seronegative. Sequenced material: PBMCs. The CDR3 nucleotides are TGTGCCAGCAGTCCGGGTTCTAGCGGGAGGAGCTCCTACAATGAGCAGTTCTTC. Translating it yields CASSPGSSGRSSYNEQFF.